The 23 T cell receptor beta chains listed next were all sequenced from one sample in a study of shared clonotypes between healthy human individuals. Produced via immunoSEQ multiplex PCR; TCRdb's table is partial and in-frame only. There are 1,500,000 or so clones in the sample; around 97% occur only once, and approximately 1.1% lies in the top ten. The specimen was naive CD4+ T cells sorted from blood. Subset defined: CD45RA+ positively selected. Every receptor here comes from a man aged 25-45 years in good health.

This rearrangement joins TRBV7-8 to TRBJ2-7; D ambiguous. This CDR3 spans 17 amino acids. The V and J ends lost 0 bases and 3 bases respectively, with 18 bases between them. CDR1 SGHVS and CDR2 FQNEAQ come from the germline V gene. CDR3 sequence reads: CASSLAVSELLYYEQYF. The CDR3 nucleotides are TGTGCCAGCAGCTTAGCGGTTTCTGAGCTATTATACTACGAGCAGTACTTC.

The J gene is TRBJ2-7, the V gene TRBV30; tentative D call: TRBD1 (5 bases). V lost 7 bases, J lost 0 bases, and 13 bases lay in between. The CDR3 loop spans 13 amino acids. The germline CDR1 and CDR2 sequences are GTSNPN and SVGIG (reference sequence). The CDR3 region has the DNA TGTGCCTCCCACAGGACGAGCTCCTACGAGCAGTACTTC. Residues: CASHRTSSYEQYF.

The genes are TRBV2 and TRBJ1-2; D perhaps matches TRBD1 (5 bases). The germline V gene has CDR1 SNHLY and CDR2 FYNNEI. V lost 3 bases, J lost 6 bases, and 11 bases lay in between. This CDR3 spans 13 amino acids. Here the CDR3 DNA reads TGTGCCAGCAGTGAGGCGGGGGTGGATGGCTACACCTTC. Protein product: CASSEAGVDGYTF.

The rearrangement uses TRBV28 and TRBJ2-1, with TRBD2 matching 7 bases. The CDR3 loop spans 17 amino acids. J gave up 2 bases and V 5 bases, and 12 bases lay outside the gene matches. Germline V gene sequence: CDR1 MDHEN, CDR2 SYDVKM. The CDR3 spells CASSPWEGSGTYNEQFF. The CDR3 DNA reads TGTGCCAGCAGTCCTTGGGAGGGGTCGGGAACCTACAATGAGCAGTTCTTC.

The chain employs TRBV2 and TRBJ2-5; maybe TRBD2 (6 bases). V lost 7 bases and J lost 5, with 11 bases in between. This CDR3 has 12 amino acids. Germline assignment: CDR1 SNHLY and CDR2 FYNNEI. Here the CDR3 DNA reads TGTGCCAGCATACTAGCTCCGGAGACCCAGTACTTC. As protein: CASILAPETQYF.

CDR3 region: CASSPGLGWDNSGNTIYF. CDR3 coding DNA: TGTGCCAGCTCACCAGGGCTCGGTTGGGACAACTCTGGAAACACCATATATTTT. The J gene is TRBJ1-3, the V gene TRBV18, with D possibly matching TRBD1 (6 bases). The V end was cut by 2 bases, the J end by 0 bases, with 17 bases between. This CDR3 is 18 amino acids long. In germline, CDR1 is KGHSH, CDR2 LQKENI. Full variable domain (outside the CDR3, taken from reference TRBV18 and TRBJ1-3): NAGVMQNPRHLVRRRGQEARLRCSPMKGHSHVYWYRQLPEEGLKFMVYLQKENIIDESGMPKERFSAEFPKEGPSILRIQQVVRGDSAAYFCASSPGLGWDNSGNTIYFGEGSWLTVV.

The rearrangement joins TRBV5-1 to TRBJ2-2; D is undetermined. Trimming removed 2 bases from V and 1 base from J, with 12 bases in between. Germline V gives CDR1 SGHRS, CDR2 YFSETQ. The CDR3 loop spans 16 amino acids. The CDR3 loop is CASSLKGPGNTGELFF. The CDR3 coding sequence is TGCGCCAGCAGCTTAAAAGGGCCAGGGAACACCGGGGAGCTGTTTTTT.

The rearrangement joins TRBV5-1 to TRBJ2-7; the D is unclear. V was trimmed by 4 bases and J by 1 base, leaving 15 bases between them. CDR1 SGHRS and CDR2 YFSETQ come from the germline V gene. The CDR3 has 15 residues. CDR3 nucleotide sequence: TGCGCCAGCAGCGCGGATCCACCTAGGTCCTACGAGCAGTACTTC. Amino acid sequence: CASSADPPRSYEQYF.

The chain joins TRBV5-4 to TRBJ2-3; TRBD1 agrees at 7 bases. The CDR3 runs 18 residues. J gave up 3 bases and V 5 bases, and 18 bases lay outside the gene matches. From germline, CDR1 is SGHNT and CDR2 YYREEE (reference sequence). CDR3 in amino acids: CASRKYGQIQGRTDTQYF. CDR3 nucleotide sequence: TGTGCCAGCAGAAAATACGGACAAATACAGGGGAGAACAGATACGCAGTATTTT.

V and J are TRBV6-1 and TRBJ2-3; 12 bases are a match to TRBD2. Germline V gene lookup returns CDR1 MNHNS and CDR2 SASEGT. V was pared by 2 bases and J by 2 bases, with 5 bases of the junction left unmatched. The length of the CDR3 is 17 residues. CDR3 coding DNA: TGTGCCAGCAGTGAACCCAGACTAGCGGGAGACACAGATACGCAGTATTTT. Protein product: CASSEPRLAGDTDTQYF.

The chain carries TRBV10-2 and TRBJ2-1; D perhaps matches TRBD1 (6 bases). V lost 6 bases to trimming and J lost 6 bases, with 21 bases between them. CDR3 length: 16 amino acids. CDR1 is WSHSY, CDR2 SAAADI, per germline. DNA of the CDR3: TGCGCCAGCAGGCCGGCTAGGGCAGGGGAAGGCAATGAGCAGTTCTTC. Protein product: CASRPARAGEGNEQFF.

This sequence joins TRBV6-4 and TRBJ1-1, with a weak D call TRBD1 (5 bases). The ends were cut back, 8 bases at V and 0 bases at J, with 10 bases in the middle. CDR3 size: 13 residues. The V gene's germline CDR1 is MRHNA and CDR2 SNTAGT. For the CDR3, the DNA is TGTGCCAGCGGTCAGGACATGAACACTGAAGCTTTCTTT. Protein: CASGQDMNTEAFF.

The rearrangement joins TRBV10-3 to TRBJ2-2; D is uncertain. Germline V gene data show CDR1 as ENHRY and CDR2 as SYGVKD. CDR3 length equals 15 residues. V was shortened by 2 bases and J by 10 bases, with 17 bases between the two germline ends. The CDR3 protein is CAISEIGVYGLELFF. Written as DNA, the CDR3 is TGTGCCATCAGTGAGATTGGGGTTTACGGATTGGAGCTGTTTTTT.

The chain uses TRBV29-1 and TRBJ2-5, with D possibly being TRBD1 or TRBD2 (6 bases each). V dropped 3 bases and J dropped 1 base, with 15 bases sitting between them. This CDR3 is built from 15 residues. CDR1 SQVTM and CDR2 ANQGSEA come from the germline V gene. CDR3 amino acids: CSVEMGKGGQETQYF. CDR3 nucleotide sequence: TGCAGCGTTGAGATGGGGAAGGGGGGCCAAGAGACCCAGTACTTC. Variable domain in full (rest from reference TRBV29-1 and TRBJ2-5): SAVISQKPSRDICQRGTSLTIQCQVDSQVTMMFWYRQQPGQSLTLIATANQGSEATYESGFVIDKFPISRPNLTFSTLTVSNMSPEDSSIYLCSVEMGKGGQETQYFGPGTRLLVL.

The CDR3, as DNA: TGCGCCAGCAGCCAGACCTACCCGGAGACCCAGTACTTC. Residues: CASSQTYPETQYF. The V call is TRBV5-1, the J call TRBJ2-5; D is uncertain. Germline lookup yields CDR1 SGHRS and CDR2 YFSETQ. The CDR3 is 13 residues long. V shed 4 bases and J shed 5 bases, with 12 bases lying between them. The entire variable domain, with the rest obtained from reference TRBV5-1 and TRBJ2-5, is as follows: KAGVTQTPRYLIKTRGQQVTLSCSPISGHRSVSWYQQTPGQGLQFLFEYFSETQRNKGNFPGRFSGRQFSNSRSEMNVSTLELGDSALYLCASSQTYPETQYFGPGTRLLVL.

V and J are TRBV7-3 and TRBJ1-2, with TRBD1 matching 7 bases. CDR3 length: 15 amino acids. With V trimmed by 4 bases and J by 7 bases, 12 bases remained unmatched. CDR1 SGHTA and CDR2 FQGTGA come from the germline V gene. CDR3 in amino acids: CASSSRDRVLFGYTF. The CDR3 region has the DNA TGTGCCAGCAGCTCTAGAGACAGGGTTCTCTTTGGCTACACCTTC.

CDR3 sequence (DNA): TGTGCCAGTAGTAAGGGACTAGCGGGAGCGAACACCGGGGAGCTGTTTTTT. It translates to CASSKGLAGANTGELFF. V and J are TRBV19 and TRBJ2-2, with TRBD2 matching 14 bases. CDR3 length equals 17 residues. Trimming took 4 bases from V and 0 from J; bases not matched to a gene: 1. Germline CDR1 and CDR2: LNHDA and SQIVND (reference sequence). The variable domain in full, completed from reference TRBV19 and TRBJ2-2, reads DGGITQSPKYLFRKEGQNVTLSCEQNLNHDAMYWYRQDPGQGLRLIYYSQIVNDFQKGDIAEGYSVSREKKESFPLTVTSAQKNPTAFYLCASSKGLAGANTGELFFGEGSRLTVL.

V gene TRBV28 combines with J gene TRBJ2-7, with D perhaps matching TRBD2 (7 bases). The CDR3 sequence is 14 residues long. Trimming removed 6 bases from V and 0 bases from J, with 12 bases in between. CDR1 is MDHEN, CDR2 SYDVKM, per germline. The CDR3 coding sequence is TGTGCCAGCAGGGGAGGGGGATTCTCCTACGAGCAGTACTTC. Translation: CASRGGGFSYEQYF. Filled out from reference TRBV28 and TRBJ2-7, the complete variable domain reads DVKVTQSSRYLVKRTGEKVFLECVQDMDHENMFWYRQDPGLGLRLIYFSYDVKMKEKGDIPEGYSVSREKKERFSLILESASTNQTSMYLCASRGGGFSYEQYFGPGTRLTVT.

The genes are TRBV7-6 and TRBJ1-3; the D gene is possibly TRBD1 (5 bases). Trimming removed 5 bases from V and 3 bases from J, with 11 bases in between. This CDR3 spans 14 amino acids. Germline lookup yields CDR1 SGHVS and CDR2 FNYEAQ. The CDR3 spells CASSPGTGGNTIYF. CDR3 sequence (DNA): TGTGCCAGCAGCCCCGGAACAGGTGGAAACACCATATATTTT.

The gene calls are TRBV7-6 and TRBJ2-7; the D is unclear. The CDR3 covers 11 residues. Trimming took 5 bases from V and 4 from J, leaving 6 bases between them. Germline values: CDR1 SGHVS, CDR2 FNYEAQ. This CDR3 reads CASSAKYEQYF. CDR3 nucleotides: TGTGCCAGCAGCGCTAAATACGAGCAGTACTTC.

The rearrangement joins TRBV5-4 to TRBJ2-1, with 14 bases aligning to TRBD2. The CDR3 consists of 16 residues. Trimming took 4 bases from V and 4 from J; bases not matched to a gene: 4. Germline CDR1 is SGHNT and CDR2 is YYREEE (reference sequence). The CDR3 protein is CASSGGLAGVYNEQFF. For the CDR3, the DNA is TGTGCCAGCAGCGGGGGACTAGCGGGAGTTTACAATGAGCAGTTCTTC.

V is TRBV6-1 and J is TRBJ2-7, with a weak D call TRBD2 (6 bases). The CDR3 is 13 residues long. Germline loops: CDR1 MNHNS, CDR2 SASEGT. Trimming cost V 8 bases and J 3 bases, with 14 bases left between them. The CDR3 nucleotides read TGTGCCAGCGTGCGGCGGGGCCTCTACGAGCAGTACTTC. Protein sequence: CASVRRGLYEQYF.

This sequence joins TRBV11-2 and TRBJ2-7; D is ambiguous. The length of the CDR3 is 12 residues. V lost 5 bases to trimming and J lost 6 bases, with 11 bases between them. Germline values: CDR1 SGHAT, CDR2 FQNNGV. CDR3 region: CASSNYRTEQYF. DNA of the CDR3: TGTGCCAGCAGCAACTATAGAACCGAGCAGTACTTC.